This is a list of T cell receptor beta chains from one sample in a study of CD8 T cells in ankylosing spondylitis. TCRdb reprocessed the 5' RACE reads with MiXCR, giving one entry per CDR3 protein. The sample has more than 300,000 distinct CDR3 sequences; around 8% are singletons. The sample taken for sequencing was blood, either unsorted or a sorted T cell fraction (not recorded which). The receptors shown here come from a male donor with ankylosing spondylitis. Each CDR3 is given with its conserved first and last residue.

CDR3 protein	J gene	V gene
CASSFRTSGSYNEQFF	TRBJ2-1	TRBV12-3/TRBV12-4
CSVEMQTTGELFF	TRBJ2-2	TRBV29-1
CASSVQGNSPLHF	TRBJ1-6	TRBV9
CASSRDTDYEQYF	TRBJ2-7	TRBV27
CASSPMGQGVVAYGYTF	TRBJ1-2	TRBV18
CASSYRDRNYYGYTF	TRBJ1-2	TRBV4-3
CSVVVDRVVPYEQYF	TRBJ2-7	TRBV29-1
CSVEDLQGFEQYF	TRBJ2-7	TRBV29-1
CASSSNGGDGYTF	TRBJ1-2	TRBV11-2
CASSIPATRANTEAFF	TRBJ1-1	TRBV19
CSVAPRMNTEAFF	TRBJ1-1	TRBV29-1
CSVRRGLAGADEQYF	TRBJ2-7	TRBV29-1
CASSPGRGEWEKLFF	TRBJ1-4	TRBV2
CASSEFGGSAFF	TRBJ1-1	TRBV6-1
CATSELRDYYNEQFF	TRBJ2-1	TRBV24-1
CASSLTSGRGATGELFF	TRBJ2-2	TRBV7-3
CASRIGQGPNTGELFF	TRBJ2-2	TRBV5-1
CSATGGSYEQYF	TRBJ2-7	TRBV20-1
CASSMGEANTGELFF	TRBJ2-2	TRBV2
CASRKRGDTGELFF	TRBJ2-2	TRBV2
CASSTGQSPSYEQYF	TRBJ2-7	TRBV7-9
CASSWGQLAETQYF	TRBJ2-5	TRBV5-6
CASSFGSPPMNTEAFF	TRBJ1-1	TRBV7-2
CASSPPGGGRTYEQYF	TRBJ2-7	TRBV18
CASSYLPHGIQYF	TRBJ2-4	TRBV6-6
CASSLRGSGIYNEQFF	TRBJ2-1	TRBV11-2
CASSKRGHSSYNEQFF	TRBJ2-1	TRBV7-2
CASSLDFGTQYF	TRBJ2-5	TRBV12-3/TRBV12-4
CASSSSRDRAIDTQYF	TRBJ2-3	TRBV5-1